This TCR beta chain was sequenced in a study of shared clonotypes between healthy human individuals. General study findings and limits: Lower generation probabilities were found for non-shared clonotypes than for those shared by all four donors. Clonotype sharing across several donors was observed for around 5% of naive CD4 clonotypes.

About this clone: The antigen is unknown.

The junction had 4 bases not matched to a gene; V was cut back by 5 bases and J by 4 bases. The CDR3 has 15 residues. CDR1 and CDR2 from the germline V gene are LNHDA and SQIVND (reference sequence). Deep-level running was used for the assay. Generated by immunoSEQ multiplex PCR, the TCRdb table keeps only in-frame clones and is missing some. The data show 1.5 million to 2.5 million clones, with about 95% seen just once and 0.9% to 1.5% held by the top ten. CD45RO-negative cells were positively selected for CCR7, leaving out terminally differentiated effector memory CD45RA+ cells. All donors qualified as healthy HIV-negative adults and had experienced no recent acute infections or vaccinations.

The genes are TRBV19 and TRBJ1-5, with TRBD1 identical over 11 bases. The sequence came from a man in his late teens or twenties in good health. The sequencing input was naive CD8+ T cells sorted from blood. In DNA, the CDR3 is TGTGCCAGTAGTGGCGGACAGGGGGCTAATCAGCCCCAGCATTTT. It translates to CASSGGQGANQPQHF.